Given below is one T cell receptor (beta chain) in context. What it recognizes is unknown. The CDR3 is 14 amino acids. CDR1 MNHNS and CDR2 SASEGT come from the germline V gene. The ends were cut back, 0 bases at V and 2 bases at J, with 7 bases in the middle. This specimen comes from a study of cytomegalovirus exposure and HLA in healthy donors. General study results and limits: Using a false discovery rate of 0.05, a later analysis showed that 16,951 TCR beta sequences were associated with HLA alleles. In an earlier analysis, in around 590 donors, most V segments appeared productive either ~90% or ~30% of the time.

PCR used 60 Vbeta primers and 13 Jbeta primers. Using immunoSEQ multiplex PCR, the repertoire was profiled, and TCRdb retains in-frame clones only, with some absent. The sample spans 200,000 to 250,000 clones; the ten largest clones claim approximately 1%. The rearrangement uses TRBV6-1 and TRBJ1-2; no definite D call. The specimen sequenced was PBMCs. The sequence was collected from a woman aged 25 to 45 in good health and CMV-seropositive. For the CDR3, the DNA is TGTGCCAGCAGTGAAGCTGCCGGGAACTATGGCTACACCTTC. Translating it yields CASSEAAGNYGYTF.